Here is one TCR beta chain with its context. Recruits, aged about 18 to 95 years, lived in 20 to 30 US areas. Self-reported history from a screening survey and questionnaire set each donor's cohort. V lost 4 bases, J lost 3 bases, and 4 bases stayed unmatched. Germline V lookup: CDR1 SGHNT, CDR2 YENEEA. The length of the CDR3 is 15 residues. The data were taken from a study of blood T cell repertoires in COVID-19. Looking at the study overall: Italy, Spain and the United States were the sources of the convalescent and acute COVID-19 samples.

Study processing details: Nucleated cell number was recorded as an estimate derived from reference gene primer amplification. The method was immunoSEQ multiplex PCR; TCRdb's version includes in-frame clones alone and lacks a portion of them. Clone size and the V and J calls come from that table; the DNA yielded D and trimming. The sample lists some 410,000 clones, roughly 90% occurring once. This chain links TRBV11-3 with TRBJ2-3, with TRBD1 matching 10 bases. Sequenced input: PBMCs or T cells enriched from blood (not recorded which). The sequence was obtained from a woman aged 30 to 39 with acute COVID-19. CDR3 region: CASSSRTGGTDTQYF. CDR3 sequence (DNA): TGTGCCAGCAGCTCAAGGACAGGGGGTACAGATACGCAGTATTTT.